This is a list of T cell receptor beta chains from one sample in a study of T-cell memory formation after mild COVID-19. TCRdb recomputed calls from the 5' RACE reads with MiXCR, one row per CDR3 protein. This sample yields approximately 60,000 distinct CDR3 sequences, of which 9.3% are seen a single time; about 1% belongs to the top ten. Input material: PBMCs or a T cell subset sorted from them (not recorded which). All receptors come from a man younger than 30 who had mild COVID-19 (a few samples of this study predate the infection). Cell type and time point are not known. CDR3s include the opening cysteine and the closing phenylalanine or tryptophan. A D gene is named only where the DNA matches it firmly. Expanded clones are given a class, and other clones once, few, many or no size at all.

v_call,clone_size,d_call,j_call,cdr3_nt,cdr3_aa
TRBV9,few,NA,TRBJ2-7,TGTGCCAGCAGCGTAGGTACGGACCCTTCCTACGAGCAGTACTTC,CASSVGTDPSYEQYF
TRBV4-3,few,NA,TRBJ1-6,TGCGCCAGCAGCCCGTCAGAGAGCGCTTGGACCAATTCACCCCTCCACTTT,CASSPSESAWTNSPLHF
TRBV9,NA,NA,TRBJ1-5,TGTGCCAGCAGCGTATCGTCAAGCAGCAATCAGCCCCAGCATTTT,CASSVSSSSNQPQHF
TRBV7-2,few,TRBD1,TRBJ1-5,TGTGCCAGCAGCCGCAACAGGGGTCAGCCCCAGCATTTT,CASSRNRGQPQHF
TRBV27,few,NA,TRBJ1-4,TGTGCCAGCAGTTTTCAGTATAATGAAAAACTGTTTTTT,CASSFQYNEKLFF
TRBV6-2/TRBV6-3,few,TRBD1,TRBJ2-6,TGTGCCAGCAGGGGGACAGTCTCTGGGGCCAACGTCCTGACTTTC,CASRGTVSGANVLTF
TRBV6-5,NA,TRBD1,TRBJ1-2,TGTGCCAGCAGGCCTCAACAGGGGGCTACGGGGGGCTACACCTTC,CASRPQQGATGGYTF
TRBV28,NA,TRBD1,TRBJ2-5,TGTGCCAGCAGAAACAGGGGGCAAGAGACCCAGTACTTC,CASRNRGQETQYF
TRBV12-3/TRBV12-4,few,NA,TRBJ2-7,TGTGCCAGCAGCGTTGACAGATTTCCATCCTACGAGCAGTACTTC,CASSVDRFPSYEQYF
TRBV6-6,NA,TRBD1,TRBJ2-1,TGTGCCAGCAGTTACCCTCAAACAGGGGACAATGAGCAGTTCTTC,CASSYPQTGDNEQFF
TRBV7-9,few,TRBD1,TRBJ1-4,TGTGCCAGCAGCTTAGACTGGAGGCCGGGACAGGGAAATGAAAAACTGTTTTTT,CASSLDWRPGQGNEKLFF
TRBV7-3,few,NA,TRBJ1-4,TGTGCCAGCAGCTACCTGAATAATGAAAAACTGTTTTTT,CASSYLNNEKLFF
TRBV7-8,NA,TRBD2,TRBJ2-7,TGTGCCAGCAGCCTCGCTTTACGTCTAGCGGGGGGGATCGAGCAGTACTTC,CASSLALRLAGGIEQYF
TRBV11-3,NA,TRBD2,TRBJ2-5,TGTGCCAGCAGCTTAGGTAGCGGGGAATTGCAAGAGACCCAGTACTTC,CASSLGSGELQETQYF
TRBV28,NA,TRBD1,TRBJ2-5,TGTGCCAGCAGTTGGCTGACAGGGAACCCAGAGACCCAGTACTTC,CASSWLTGNPETQYF
TRBV4-2,NA,NA,TRBJ2-2,TGTGCCAGCAGCCAAGCAGTAGACCCGAACACCGGGGAGCTGTTTTTT,CASSQAVDPNTGELFF
TRBV3-1,many,NA,TRBJ2-2,TGTGCCAGCAGCCAAGATCGGCGCGGGGAGCTGTTTTTT,CASSQDRRGELFF
TRBV9,NA,TRBD1,TRBJ1-5,TGTGCCAGCAGCCCGCCAGGGGGGCTTCAGGCCACAGATACGCAGCATTTT,CASSPPGGLQATDTQHF
TRBV5-1,medium-sized,NA,TRBJ2-3,TGCGCCAGCAGCTTGACAGATACGCAGTATTTT,CASSLTDTQYF
TRBV20-1,many,NA,TRBJ2-1,TGCAGTGCTAGTGGCCGGGTGGTTGGAGAGCAGTTCTTC,CSASGRVVGEQFF
TRBV5-4,many,NA,TRBJ2-5,TGTGCCAGCAGCTTCCCCACTGGAACCCAGTACTTC,CASSFPTGTQYF
TRBV28,many,TRBD2,TRBJ2-5,TGTGCCAGCAGTTTCCCCTCTGGGACTATAGAGACCCAGTACTTC,CASSFPSGTIETQYF
TRBV6-5,NA,NA,TRBJ2-2,TGTGCCAGCAGTTCAGGAAGGACCGGGGAGCTGTTTTTT,CASSSGRTGELFF
TRBV20-1,NA,TRBD1,TRBJ2-5,TGCAGTGCTAGAGTGGGGACAGCCAAAGAGACCCAGTACTTC,CSARVGTAKETQYF
TRBV20-1,few,TRBD2,TRBJ2-1,TGCAGTGCCCGTCAATCCCTCGGGGGGACGACCTACAATGAGCAGTTCTTC,CSARQSLGGTTYNEQFF
TRBV5-1,NA,NA,TRBJ2-5,TGCGCCAGCAGCTTGGAGGGGTACCAAGAGACCCAGTACTTC,CASSLEGYQETQYF
TRBV13,NA,NA,TRBJ2-5,TGTGCCAGCAGCCGCATCGCAGAAGAGACCCAGTACTTC,CASSRIAEETQYF
TRBV7-2,many,TRBD2,TRBJ2-5,TGTGCCAGCAGCTTTGGTAGCGGGGGCCAAGAGACCCAGTACTTC,CASSFGSGGQETQYF
TRBV7-3,NA,NA,TRBJ1-1,TGTGCCAGCAGTTCAGGGGAGGGTACTGAAGCTTTCTTT,CASSSGEGTEAFF
TRBV7-9,many,NA,TRBJ2-1,TGTGCCAGCAGCTCAGGGAATGAGCAGTTCTTC,CASSSGNEQFF
TRBV20-1,many,NA,TRBJ2-1,TGCAGTGCTCAAGACGGGGCCCGAAACTCCTACAATGAGCAGTTCTTC,CSAQDGARNSYNEQFF
TRBV5-1,NA,NA,TRBJ2-2,TGCGCCAGCAGCAACCACAGGGTGAACACCGGGGAGCTGTTTTTT,CASSNHRVNTGELFF
TRBV3-1,few,TRBD2,TRBJ2-5,TGTGCCAGCAGCCTTCGACTAGCGGAGACCCAGTACTTC,CASSLRLAETQYF
TRBV6-5,NA,TRBD1,TRBJ1-6,TGTGCCAGCAGTTCTGCCCAGGACAGGGGGCGATCACCCCTCCACTTT,CASSSAQDRGRSPLHF
TRBV5-4,NA,NA,TRBJ2-2,TGTGCCAGCAGCTCCTCCGGGACGGGGAACACCGGGGAGCTGTTTTTT,CASSSSGTGNTGELFF
TRBV11-2,NA,NA,TRBJ2-5,TGTGCCAGCAGCTTAAGTGGTTGGGGCCAAGAGACCCAGTACTTC,CASSLSGWGQETQYF
TRBV4-3,few,NA,TRBJ1-1,TGCGCCAGCAGCCAAGATTCGCGGGCAGGGGCTTTCTTT,CASSQDSRAGAFF
TRBV6-2/TRBV6-3,NA,NA,TRBJ1-2,TGTGCCAGCAGTTACTCCTCCGTGACCACGAATGGCTACACCTTC,CASSYSSVTTNGYTF